These 28 T cell receptor beta chains originate from one sample sequenced in a study of shared clonotypes between healthy human individuals. TCRdb's copy holds only in-frame clones and misses some; the assay was immunoSEQ multiplex PCR. In the table there are around 2.1 million clones, about 94% of which are singletons. Sequencing input: naive CD4+ T cells sorted from blood. Indicated subset: CD45RA+ positively selected. The source of these receptors is a man aged 18 to 30 in good health.

CDR3 bases: TGCGCCAGCAGCCAGGGGGGGACACTTACCTACGAGCAGTACTTC. Encoded protein: CASSQGGTLTYEQYF. This rearrangement joins TRBV5-1 to TRBJ2-7; TRBD1 or TRBD2 may be the D gene (7 bases each). Germline-derived CDR1 and CDR2 are SGHRS and YFSETQ. This CDR3 has 15 amino acids. The V end was cut by 4 bases, the J end by 2 bases, with 16 bases between. The variable domain in full, with the rest retrieved from reference TRBV5-1 and TRBJ2-7, is KAGVTQTPRYLIKTRGQQVTLSCSPISGHRSVSWYQQTPGQGLQFLFEYFSETQRNKGNFPGRFSGRQFSNSRSEMNVSTLELGDSALYLCASSQGGTLTYEQYFGPGTRLTVT.

The rearrangement uses TRBV9 and TRBJ2-3; D is perhaps TRBD2 (5 bases). CDR1 and CDR2 (germline): SGDLS, YYNGEE. The ends were cut back, 0 bases at V and 0 bases at J, with 17 bases in the middle. The CDR3 runs to 18 residues. CDR3: CASSVALGRLSSTDTQYF. In DNA form, the CDR3 reads TGTGCCAGCAGCGTAGCCCTCGGACGACTATCTAGCACAGATACGCAGTATTTT.

The rearrangement links TRBV29-1 to TRBJ2-3; D not resolved. V was shortened by 0 bases and J by 1 base, with 5 bases between the two germline ends. This CDR3 contains 13 residues. CDR1 and CDR2 (germline): SQVTM, ANQGSEA. The CDR3, as DNA: TGCAGCGTTGAAGACGTTGGCACAGATACGCAGTATTTT. It yields the protein CSVEDVGTDTQYF.

Concerning this clone itself: Different DNA sequences within this sample yield the same CDR3. The V call is TRBV6-6, the J call TRBJ2-1; no firm D call. This CDR3 is built from 11 residues. With 6 bases removed from V and 6 bases from J, the gap between germline ends came to 6 bases. From germline, CDR1 is MNHNY and CDR2 SVGAGI (reference sequence). For the CDR3, the DNA is TGTGCCAGCAGGGACCTCAATGAGCAGTTCTTC. Amino acids: CASRDLNEQFF.

This chain links TRBV7-9 with TRBJ1-1, with no clear D. The CDR3 has 15 residues. Germline V gene data show CDR1 as SEHNR and CDR2 as FQNEAQ (reference sequence). V was shortened by 1 base and J by 1 base, with 10 bases between the two germline ends. CDR3 loop: CASSLVRAGNTEAFF. The CDR3 DNA reads TGTGCCAGCAGCTTAGTACGAGCAGGGAACACTGAAGCTTTCTTT.

The rearrangement uses TRBV30 and TRBJ2-7, with 8 bases identical to TRBD1. V was pared by 2 bases and J by 6 bases, with 3 bases of the junction left unmatched. The V gene's germline CDR1 is GTSNPN and CDR2 SVGIG (reference sequence). The CDR3 has 12 amino acids. In nucleotides, the CDR3 is TGTGCCTGGAGTCCCGGACAGGGCGAGCAGTACTTC. Encoded protein: CAWSPGQGEQYF. The whole variable domain, remainder taken from reference TRBV30 and TRBJ2-7, is SQTIHQWPATLVQPVGSPLSLECTVEGTSNPNLYWYRQAAGRGLQLLFYSVGIGQISSEVPQNLSASRPQDRQFILSSKKLLLSDSGFYLCAWSPGQGEQYFGPGTRLTVT.

The chain joins TRBV11-2 to TRBJ1-4; TRBD1 matches at 9 bases. The CDR3 contains 14 residues. V lost 5 bases to trimming and J lost 7 bases; unmatched junction nucleotides: 5. Germline V gene lookup returns CDR1 SGHAT and CDR2 FQNNGV. The CDR3 protein is CASSTGTGSEKLFF. CDR3 bases: TGTGCCAGCAGCACCGGGACAGGGTCTGAAAAACTGTTTTTT.

Comment on this clone: This sample also contains other DNA sequences that code for the same CDR3. The chain carries TRBV6-6 and TRBJ2-7; 7 bases are a match to TRBD1. The germline CDR1 and CDR2 sequences are MNHNY and SVGAGI (reference sequence). This CDR3 contains 14 residues. The J segment lost 3 bases and the V segment lost 0 bases, leaving 2 bases of the junction unmatched. The CDR3: CASSYSRQGYEQYF. The CDR3 region has the DNA TGTGCCAGCAGTTACTCTCGACAGGGCTACGAGCAGTACTTC.

The chain is built from TRBV5-1 and TRBJ2-3; D remains ambiguous. The CDR3 is made up of 16 amino acids. CDR1 and CDR2 from the germline V gene are SGHRS and YFSETQ. V dropped 4 bases and J dropped 2 bases, with 17 bases sitting between them. CDR3 protein: CASSPDLPGYTDTQYF. CDR3 bases: TGCGCCAGCAGCCCGGACCTCCCCGGGTACACAGATACGCAGTATTTT.

Concerning this clone itself: Different DNA sequences within this sample yield the same CDR3. The chain is built from TRBV7-9 and TRBJ2-7; D remains ambiguous. Trimming shortened V by 4 bases and J by 0 bases, and 4 bases separated the two germline ends. The CDR3 covers 12 residues. Germline V gene sequence: CDR1 SEHNR, CDR2 FQNEAQ (reference sequence). CDR3: CASSSLSYEQYF. CDR3 nucleotides: TGTGCCAGCAGCTCACTCTCCTACGAGCAGTACTTC.

This chain uses TRBV19 with TRBJ1-5, with TRBD1 as a possible D gene (5 bases). The CDR3 covers 16 residues. The ends were cut back, 6 bases at V and 7 bases at J, with 22 bases in the middle. The germline V gene has CDR1 LNHDA and CDR2 SQIVND (reference sequence). In DNA form, the CDR3 reads TGTGCCAGTAGGAGAATAGGAGGGGAAGGTGGCCAGCCCCAGCATTTT. Residues: CASRRIGGEGGQPQHF.

The rearrangement joins TRBV7-2 to TRBJ1-1; no firm D call. The germline V gene encodes CDR1 SGHTA and CDR2 FQGNSA. The V end was cut by 5 bases, the J end by 1 base, with 11 bases between. This CDR3 contains 14 residues. CDR3 sequence reads: CASSQRHPNTEAFF. The CDR3 nucleotides read TGTGCCAGCAGCCAACGACACCCGAACACTGAAGCTTTCTTT.

The chain employs TRBV6-5 and TRBJ1-6, with D uncertain. Per the germline V gene, CDR1 is MNHEY and CDR2 is SVGAGI. The V and J ends lost 2 bases and 14 bases respectively, with 7 bases between them. CDR3 length equals 11 residues. The CDR3 bases are TGTGCCAGCAGTTACCCCGTAACCCTCCACTTT. It codes for CASSYPVTLHF.

This clone appeared a single time. The chain has TRBV2 and TRBJ2-1; D not resolved. With 6 bases removed from V and 7 bases from J, the gap between germline ends came to 10 bases. CDR3 length: 12 amino acids. Germline V CDR1 and CDR2: SNHLY, FYNNEI. CDR3 bases: TGTGCCAGCAGCCGACTCGATAATGAGCAGTTCTTC. Protein product: CASSRLDNEQFF.

This chain connects TRBV30 to TRBJ2-3; 10 bases match TRBD1. CDR1 is GTSNPN, CDR2 SVGIG, per germline (reference sequence). With V trimmed by 4 bases and J by 6 bases, 10 bases remained unmatched. This CDR3 is 15 amino acids long. CDR3 protein: CAWTRTGGMGDTQYF. The CDR3 bases are TGTGCCTGGACCCGGACAGGGGGGATGGGGGATACGCAGTATTTT. Full variable domain (outside the CDR3, taken from reference TRBV30 and TRBJ2-3): SQTIHQWPATLVQPVGSPLSLECTVEGTSNPNLYWYRQAAGRGLQLLFYSVGIGQISSEVPQNLSASRPQDRQFILSSKKLLLSDSGFYLCAWTRTGGMGDTQYFGPGTRLTVL.

The chain is built from TRBV30 and TRBJ1-5; 7 bases match TRBD1. The germline V gene has CDR1 GTSNPN and CDR2 SVGIG (reference sequence). This CDR3 is built from 13 residues. Trimming cost V 4 bases and J 4 bases; bases outside gene matches: 4. CDR3 residues: CAWTKTGNQPQHF. CDR3 sequence (DNA): TGTGCCTGGACTAAGACAGGGAATCAGCCCCAGCATTTT.

The table lists this clone with a count of one. Within the sample, other DNA sequences also encode this same CDR3. The chain combines TRBV5-1 with TRBJ2-2; 11 nucleotides match TRBD1. Germline CDR1 SGHRS, CDR2 YFSETQ. With V trimmed by 5 bases and J by 4 bases, 4 bases remained unmatched. CDR3 length: 15 amino acids. CDR3: CASRSGTGGTGELFF. The CDR3 DNA follows: TGCGCCAGCAGGTCCGGGACAGGGGGCACCGGGGAGCTGTTTTTT.

A few counts support this clone. In nucleotides, the CDR3 is TGTGCCATCGCAACGATTGGGTTTACTGAAGCTTTCTTT. This codes for CAIATIGFTEAFF. V is TRBV10-3 and J is TRBJ1-1; D gene ambiguous. There are 13 residues in the CDR3. The V and J ends lost 8 bases and 5 bases respectively, with 15 bases between them. Germline V gene lookup returns CDR1 ENHRY and CDR2 SYGVKD.

The sample holds one count of this clone. This rearrangement joins TRBV6-1 to TRBJ2-7; D remains unclear. The CDR3 covers 14 residues. Trimming left V 6 bases short and J 0 bases short, with 12 bases between. The germline V gene has CDR1 MNHNS and CDR2 SASEGT. CDR3 DNA sequence: TGTGCCAGCAGCCCCCCCCTACTCTCCTACGAGCAGTACTTC. Translation: CASSPPLLSYEQYF.

On this clone: Its ends do not fully match the called genes, so a read error is possible. This chain links TRBV30 with TRBJ1-2; 9 bases agree with TRBD1. The germline V gene encodes CDR1 GTSNPN and CDR2 SVGIG (reference sequence). This CDR3 is 13 amino acids long. CDR3 sequence reads: CASSSDRGYGYTF. DNA of the CDR3: TGTGCCTCGAGTTCGGACAGGGGCTATGGCTACACCTTC.

The chain is built from TRBV25-1 and TRBJ1-3; D unclear. In germline, CDR1 is MGHDK, CDR2 SYGVNS. V gave up 6 bases and J gave up 9 bases, with 12 bases separating them. The CDR3 spans 12 residues. In DNA, the CDR3 is TGTGCCAGCAGCCTCTTGGATACCACCATATATTTT. Its protein product is CASSLLDTTIYF.

The chain has TRBV5-4 and TRBJ2-5; possibly TRBD1 for D (6 bases). V was trimmed by 3 bases and J by 5 bases, leaving 14 bases between them. Germline V gene lookup returns CDR1 SGHNT and CDR2 YYREEE (reference sequence). This CDR3 spans 14 amino acids. CDR3 region: CASSSKTGRETQYF. DNA for the CDR3: TGTGCCAGCAGCTCTAAAACAGGGCGCGAGACCCAGTACTTC. Using reference TRBV5-4 and TRBJ2-5 for the parts outside the CDR3, the full variable domain is ETGVTQSPTHLIKTRGQQVTLRCSSQSGHNTVSWYQQALGQGPQFIFQYYREEENGRGNFPPRFSGLQFPNYSSELNVNALELDDSALYLCASSSKTGRETQYFGPGTRLLVL.

J is TRBJ1-2 and V is TRBV5-4, with a weak D call TRBD1 (6 bases). The CDR3 contains 13 residues. CDR1 SGHNT and CDR2 YYREEE come from the germline V gene (reference sequence). V was clipped by 1 base and J by 6 bases, with 10 bases between them. CDR3 DNA: TGTGCCAGCAGCTTGAGGGGGACAAATGGCTACACCTTC. Its protein is CASSLRGTNGYTF.

The chain recombines TRBV6-5 with TRBJ1-1; unclear D gene. This CDR3 comprises 13 residues. Trimming stripped 7 bases from V and 6 bases from J, with 15 bases between. Germline V gene data show CDR1 as MNHEY and CDR2 as SVGAGI. In DNA form, the CDR3 reads TGTGCCAGCAACGCAGGTGGTGTTTCTGAAGCTTTCTTT. This translates into CASNAGGVSEAFF.

The chain is built from TRBV6-6 and TRBJ2-3; the D call may be TRBD1 or TRBD2 (5 bases each). Germline loops: CDR1 MNHNY, CDR2 SVGAGI (reference sequence). The CDR3 length is 16 residues. V was shortened by 1 base and J by 4 bases, with 15 bases between the two germline ends. This CDR3 is CASSYLRGKRADTQYF. DNA for the CDR3: TGTGCCAGCAGTTACTTACGGGGCAAGAGGGCAGATACGCAGTATTTT.

This chain uses TRBV12-5 with TRBJ1-2; 8 nucleotides line up with TRBD1. The CDR3 contains 15 residues. The J segment lost 0 bases and the V segment lost 1 base, leaving 1 base of the junction unmatched. Germline V gene sequence: CDR1 LGHNT, CDR2 FRNRAP. The CDR3: CASGLDRGTNYGYTF. The CDR3, as DNA: TGTGCTAGTGGTTTGGACAGGGGGACTAACTATGGCTACACCTTC.

V usage is TRBV5-1 and J usage is TRBJ2-2, with a weak D call TRBD1 (6 bases). CDR3 length: 16 residues. V lost 3 bases to trimming and J lost 6 bases, with 18 bases between them. Germline lookup yields CDR1 SGHRS and CDR2 YFSETQ. The chain's CDR3 is CASSSVSQGTAGELFF. In DNA form, the CDR3 reads TGCGCCAGCAGCTCGGTTAGCCAGGGGACGGCCGGGGAGCTGTTTTTT.

Worth noting for this clone: One junction end does not reproduce the germline sequence, and a read error may be involved. The V and J genes are TRBV7-7 and TRBJ2-2; D tentatively fits TRBD1 or TRBD2 (5 bases each). The CDR3 length is 16 residues. CDR1 SSHAT and CDR2 FNYEAQ come from the germline V gene (reference sequence). The DNA for the CDR3 is TGTGCTAGCAGCGCGTCCGGGACGAAGAACACCGGGGAGCTGTTTTTT. Translation gives CASSASGTKNTGELFF.